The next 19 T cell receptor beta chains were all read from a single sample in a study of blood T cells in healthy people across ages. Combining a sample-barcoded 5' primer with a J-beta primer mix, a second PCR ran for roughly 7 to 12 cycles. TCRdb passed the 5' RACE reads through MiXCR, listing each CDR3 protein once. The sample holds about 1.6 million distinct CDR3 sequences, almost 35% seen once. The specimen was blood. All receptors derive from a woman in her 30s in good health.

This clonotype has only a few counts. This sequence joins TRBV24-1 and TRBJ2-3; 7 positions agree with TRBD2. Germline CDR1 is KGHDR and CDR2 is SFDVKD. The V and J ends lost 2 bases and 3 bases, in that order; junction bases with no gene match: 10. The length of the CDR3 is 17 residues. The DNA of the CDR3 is TGTGCCACCAGTGATTCCACTCCTTCGGGAGGTACAGATACGCAGTATTTT. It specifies CATSDSTPSGGTDTQYF.

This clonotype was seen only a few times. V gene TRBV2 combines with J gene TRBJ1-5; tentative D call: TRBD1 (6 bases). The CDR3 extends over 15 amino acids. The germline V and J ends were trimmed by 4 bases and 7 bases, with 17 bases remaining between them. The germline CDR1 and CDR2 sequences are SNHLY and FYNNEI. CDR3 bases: TGTGCCAGCAGTGGCAAAACACAGGGTAAACAGCCCCAGCATTTT. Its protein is CASSGKTQGKQPQHF.

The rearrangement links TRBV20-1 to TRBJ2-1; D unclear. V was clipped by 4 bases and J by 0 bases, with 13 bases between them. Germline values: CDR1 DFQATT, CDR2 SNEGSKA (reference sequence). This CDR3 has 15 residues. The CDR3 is CSANGVGPSYNEQFF. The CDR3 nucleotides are TGCAGTGCTAATGGGGTCGGGCCCTCCTACAATGAGCAGTTCTTC.

Here the CDR3 DNA reads TGTGCCCGTTCGACCGCGCAGAACTCCTACGAGCAGTACTTC. Translated: CARSTAQNSYEQYF. The chain employs TRBV2 and TRBJ2-7; D is undetermined. Germline V CDR1 and CDR2: SNHLY, FYNNEI. Trimming stripped 11 bases from V and 0 bases from J, with 17 bases between. This CDR3 is built from 14 residues.

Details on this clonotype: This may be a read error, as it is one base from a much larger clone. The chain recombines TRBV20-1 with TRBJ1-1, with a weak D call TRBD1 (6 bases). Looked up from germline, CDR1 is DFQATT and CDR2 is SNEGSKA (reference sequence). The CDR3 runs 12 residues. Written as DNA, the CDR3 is TGCAGGGCAGGAGCAGGGGTAACTGAAGCTTTCTTT. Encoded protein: CRAGAGVTEAFF.

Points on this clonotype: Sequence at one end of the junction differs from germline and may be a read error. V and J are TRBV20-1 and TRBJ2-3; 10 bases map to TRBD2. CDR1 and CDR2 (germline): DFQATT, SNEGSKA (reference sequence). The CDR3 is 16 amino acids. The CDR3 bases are TGCAGTGCTTTAGTCCCTAGCGGGGGCAATACAGATATGCAGTATTTT. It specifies CSALVPSGGNTDMQYF.

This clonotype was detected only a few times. The chain's CDR3 is CASSQDKGPSEQYF. CDR3 DNA: TGTGCCAGCAGCCAAGATAAGGGTCCCAGCGAGCAGTACTTC. The rearrangement joins TRBV3-1 to TRBJ2-7; D not certain. Germline V gives CDR1 LGHDT, CDR2 YNNKEL (reference sequence). This CDR3 has 14 amino acids. V dropped 0 bases and J dropped 6 bases, with 12 bases sitting between them.

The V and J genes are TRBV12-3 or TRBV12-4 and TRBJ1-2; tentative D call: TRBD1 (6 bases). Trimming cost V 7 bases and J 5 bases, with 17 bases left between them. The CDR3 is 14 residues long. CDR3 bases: TGTGCCAGCAATCTAGTAGGGGGGAGATATGGCTACACCTTC. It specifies CASNLVGGRYGYTF.

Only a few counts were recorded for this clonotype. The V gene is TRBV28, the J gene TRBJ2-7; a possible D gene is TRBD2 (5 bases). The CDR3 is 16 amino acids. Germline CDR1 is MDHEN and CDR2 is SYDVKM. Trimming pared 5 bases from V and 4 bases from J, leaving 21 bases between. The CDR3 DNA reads TGTGCCAGCAGTGCCCAAGCGGCCCCCACTAGGTACGAGCAGTACTTC. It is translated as CASSAQAAPTRYEQYF.

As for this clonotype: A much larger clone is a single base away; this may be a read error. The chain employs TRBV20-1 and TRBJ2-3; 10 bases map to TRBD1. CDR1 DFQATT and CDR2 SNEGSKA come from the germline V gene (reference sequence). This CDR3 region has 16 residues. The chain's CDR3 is CSPRPLRDRGSDTQYF. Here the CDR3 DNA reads TGCAGTCCTAGACCCCTACGGGACAGGGGATCAGATACGCAGTATTTT.

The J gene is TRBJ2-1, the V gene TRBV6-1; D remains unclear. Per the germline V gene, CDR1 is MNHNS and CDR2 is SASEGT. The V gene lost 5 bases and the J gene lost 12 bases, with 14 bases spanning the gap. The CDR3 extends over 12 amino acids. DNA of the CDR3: TGTGCCAGCAGTCGAGCTGCGGATGTGCAGTTCTTC. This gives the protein CASSRAADVQFF.

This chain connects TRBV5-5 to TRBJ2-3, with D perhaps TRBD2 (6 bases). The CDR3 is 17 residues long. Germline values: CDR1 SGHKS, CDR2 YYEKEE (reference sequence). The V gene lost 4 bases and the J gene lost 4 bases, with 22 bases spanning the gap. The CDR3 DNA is TGTGCCAGCAGCCCGCACCGCGGGATCGGGGGAGCAGATACGCAGTATTTT. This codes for CASSPHRGIGGADTQYF. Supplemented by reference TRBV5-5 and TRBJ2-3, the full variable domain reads DAGVTQSPTHLIKTRGQQVTLRCSPISGHKSVSWYQQVLGQGPQFIFQYYEKEERGRGNFPDRFSARQFPNYSSELNVNALLLGDSALYLCASSPHRGIGGADTQYFGPGTRLTVL.

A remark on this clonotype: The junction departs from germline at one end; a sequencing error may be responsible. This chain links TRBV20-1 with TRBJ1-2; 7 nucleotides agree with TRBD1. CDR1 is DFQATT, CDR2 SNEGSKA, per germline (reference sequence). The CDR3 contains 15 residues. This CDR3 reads CSAKDGRQGNYSYTF. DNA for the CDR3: TGCAGTGCTAAGGATGGGCGACAGGGTAACTATAGCTACACCTTC.

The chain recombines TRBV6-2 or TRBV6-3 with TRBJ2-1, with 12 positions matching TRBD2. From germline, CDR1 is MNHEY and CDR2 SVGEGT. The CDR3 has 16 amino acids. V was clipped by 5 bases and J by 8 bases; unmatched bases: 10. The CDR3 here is CASSPTSGGPIYEQFF. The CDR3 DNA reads TGTGCCAGCAGTCCAACTAGCGGGGGGCCCATTTATGAGCAGTTCTTC.

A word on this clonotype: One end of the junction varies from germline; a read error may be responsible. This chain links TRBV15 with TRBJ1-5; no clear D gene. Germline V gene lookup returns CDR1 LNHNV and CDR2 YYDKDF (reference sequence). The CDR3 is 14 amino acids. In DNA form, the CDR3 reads TGTGCCACCAGCGGAGAGGGTTGGGCCGGGTCCCAGCATTTT. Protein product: CATSGEGWAGSQHF.

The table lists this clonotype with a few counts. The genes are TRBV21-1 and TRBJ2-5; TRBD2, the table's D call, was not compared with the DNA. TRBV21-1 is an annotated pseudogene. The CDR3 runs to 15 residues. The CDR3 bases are TGTGCCAGCAGCAAACCGGGACTAGTAGAGGAGACCCAGTACTTC. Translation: CASSKPGLVEETQYF.

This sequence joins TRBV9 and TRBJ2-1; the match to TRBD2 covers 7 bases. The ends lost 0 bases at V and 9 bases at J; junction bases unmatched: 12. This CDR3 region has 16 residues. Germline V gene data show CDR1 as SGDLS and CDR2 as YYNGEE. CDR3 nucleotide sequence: TGTGCCAGCAGCGTAGCCGCGGGAGTTTGGGAAGGTGAGCAGTTCTTC. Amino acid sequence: CASSVAAGVWEGEQFF.

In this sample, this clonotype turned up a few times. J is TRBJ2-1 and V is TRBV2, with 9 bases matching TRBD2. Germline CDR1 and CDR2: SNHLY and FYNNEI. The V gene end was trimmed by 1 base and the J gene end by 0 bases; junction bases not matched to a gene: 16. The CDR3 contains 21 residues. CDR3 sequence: CASSEDWGGSGGASSYNEQFF. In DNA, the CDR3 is TGTGCCAGCAGTGAAGATTGGGGTGGTAGCGGGGGAGCTAGCTCCTACAATGAGCAGTTCTTC.

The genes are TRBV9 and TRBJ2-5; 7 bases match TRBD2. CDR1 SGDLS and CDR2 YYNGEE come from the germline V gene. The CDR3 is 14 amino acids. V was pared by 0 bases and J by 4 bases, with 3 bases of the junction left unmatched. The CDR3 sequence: CASSVVPGGETQYF. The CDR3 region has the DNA TGTGCCAGCAGCGTAGTCCCGGGGGGAGAGACCCAGTACTTC.